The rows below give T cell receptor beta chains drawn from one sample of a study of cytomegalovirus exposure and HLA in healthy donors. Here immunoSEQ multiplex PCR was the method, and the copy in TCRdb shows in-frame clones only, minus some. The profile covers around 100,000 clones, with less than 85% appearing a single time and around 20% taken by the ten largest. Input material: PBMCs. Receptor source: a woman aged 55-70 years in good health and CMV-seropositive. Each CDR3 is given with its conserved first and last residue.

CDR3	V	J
CASSEREAGELFF	TRBV10-2	TRBJ2-2
CAWSVRLAGYEQYF	TRBV30	TRBJ2-7
CASISTGGERTEAFF	TRBV28	TRBJ1-1
CSVDRAGGRYGYTF	TRBV29-1	TRBJ1-2
CASSSPTPGSYNEQFF	TRBV7-3	TRBJ2-1
CASSKAIHRNTNYGYTF	TRBV21-1	TRBJ1-2
CASSPPDQPQHF	TRBV18	TRBJ1-5
CASSFRGTDTQYF	TRBV28	TRBJ2-3
CASSQRQTSGNYNEQFF	TRBV14	TRBJ2-1
CASAGGVYGYTF	TRBV25-1	TRBJ1-2
CASSPRRDRRSYEQYF	TRBV18	TRBJ2-7
CASSSGLAAVREQYF	TRBV6-5	TRBJ2-7
CASNVRGGSQPQHF	TRBV7-9	TRBJ1-5
CASSLGAGYEQYF	TRBV11-2	TRBJ2-7
CASRGDMSRSGANVLTF	TRBV2	TRBJ2-6
CASSSGSTDTQYF	TRBV6-4	TRBJ2-3
CASLHGTGFSDTQYF	TRBV6-1	TRBJ2-3
CASSLWGLTTNTGELFF	TRBV5-6	TRBJ2-2
CASRSRGTYSAVLSPNLTNYGYTF	TRBV21-1	TRBJ1-2
CASSWTSGNTGELFF	TRBV7-9	TRBJ2-2
CASSKGGRQETQYF	TRBV21-1	TRBJ2-5
CASSYSIGQFYEQYF	TRBV6-6	-
CASSLSSGANVLTF	TRBV4-2	TRBJ2-6
CASSSQGSQPQHF	TRBV5-4	TRBJ1-5
CASSAYPTGAGNTIYF	TRBV9	TRBJ1-3
CASSTQPGLAAEQFF	TRBV19	TRBJ2-1
CASSYDRGQPQHF	TRBV7-2	TRBJ1-5
CASSLVGGSPAETQYF	TRBV11-1	TRBJ2-5
CASSLVLRQTVNEKLFF	TRBV7-6	TRBJ1-4
CAWRTSGTETQYF	TRBV30	TRBJ2-5
CASSDTPSGNYEQYF	TRBV7-6	TRBJ2-7
CASSLPGLAGKYF	TRBV7-9	TRBJ2-4
CAYQPQGGSKEQYF	TRBV19	TRBJ2-7
CASSTLLGTLYGYTF	TRBV7-9	TRBJ1-2
CASSPQGAGTNEKLFF	TRBV7-2	TRBJ1-4
CASSFGHNSGNTIYF	TRBV5-1	TRBJ1-3
CASSLGGQGNEQYF	TRBV7-3	-
CAWSLGSYEQYF	TRBV30	TRBJ2-7
CASSPILREAFF	TRBV11-2	TRBJ1-1
CASRNRDGTGELFF	TRBV18	TRBJ2-2
CASRGPGGEQYF	TRBV19	TRBJ2-7
CASSPSTGTRNLGAYNEQFF	TRBV18	TRBJ2-1
CASSYGHRVRSGNTIYF	TRBV6-7	TRBJ1-3
CASKDPGQSSYEQYF	TRBV19	TRBJ2-7
CASSQTLPGQGSEQYF	TRBV28	TRBJ2-7
CASSLGRSTDTQYF	TRBV11-3	TRBJ2-3
CASSFITGGGRSSEQFF	TRBV27	TRBJ2-1
CASSLASWNDEQFF	TRBV5-1	TRBJ2-1
CASSVSESTDTQYF	TRBV9	TRBJ2-3
CATSIGAYNEQFF	TRBV7-3	TRBJ2-1
CASSPGTSEYNEQFF	TRBV27	TRBJ2-1
CASTRRYF	TRBV27	TRBJ2-7
CASSQGDADTQYF	TRBV6-4	TRBJ2-3
CASSETGGELFF	TRBV6-5	TRBJ2-2
CASRRDPRNEQYF	TRBV5-1	TRBJ2-7
CAISDSSGVGTQYF	TRBV10-3	TRBJ2-5
CASSKGGQQETQYF	TRBV5-5	TRBJ2-5
CASSHPKTGTGIGELFF	TRBV10-1	TRBJ2-2
CASSPGLAGGRETQYF	TRBV5-1	TRBJ2-5
CASSLTSGRTGELFF	TRBV25-1	TRBJ2-2